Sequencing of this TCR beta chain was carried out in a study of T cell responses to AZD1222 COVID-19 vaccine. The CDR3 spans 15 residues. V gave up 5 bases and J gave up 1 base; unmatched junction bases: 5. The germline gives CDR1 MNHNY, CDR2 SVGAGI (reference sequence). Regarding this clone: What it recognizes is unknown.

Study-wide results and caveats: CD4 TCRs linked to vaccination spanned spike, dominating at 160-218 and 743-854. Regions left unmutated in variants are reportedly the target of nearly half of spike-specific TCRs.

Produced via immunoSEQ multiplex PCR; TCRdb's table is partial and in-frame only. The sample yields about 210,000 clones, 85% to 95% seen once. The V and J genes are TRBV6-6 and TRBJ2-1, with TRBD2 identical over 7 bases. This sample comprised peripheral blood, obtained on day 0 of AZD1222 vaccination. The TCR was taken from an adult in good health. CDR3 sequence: CASSSGDPSYNEQFF. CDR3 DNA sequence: TGTGCCAGCAGTAGCGGGGACCCTTCCTACAATGAGCAGTTCTTC.